This TCR beta chain was profiled in a study of blood T cells in healthy people across ages (dated by TCRdb to between 2014 and 2016). In terms of the full investigation: Template switching captured roughly one uniquely barcoded TCR beta cDNA molecule per two T cells in model experiments. Donors of different ages were randomly distributed across sequencing lanes to avoid experimental bias. For two donors (one aged 18 to 30 and one aged 80 or older), the study analyzed two additional independent replicas of 1 million unique cDNA reads from the same blood draw. Age-related changes in TCR beta repertoire diversity were measured in the study by deep sequencing normalized with unique cDNA molecular identifiers. Donors were grouped into four age groups: young (average approximately 15 years), middle-aged (39), aged (around 62) and long-lived (around 80).

Libraries were made using 5' RACE. TCRdb names Illumina HiSeq 2500 as the instrument used. A second PCR of 7 to 11 cycles was performed with a sample-barcoded 5' primer and a J-beta primer mix. A template-switch 5' adaptor carrying 12 random nucleotides introduced a unique molecular identifier onto each TCR beta cDNA molecule. At least 3 million CDR3-containing paired-end reads were obtained from each sample. All of the RNA was converted into first-strand cDNA using the Mint cDNA synthesis kit, with a TRBC-specific oligonucleotide serving as the primer. All cDNA was treated with uracil-DNA glycosylase and then went through a first 18-cycle PCR with the universal primers M1SS and BC2_uni_R. In the paper's pipeline: Normalization of each sample was performed by random selection of 1 million high-quality reads, each carrying a distinct molecular identifier. Instead of being binned into consensus sequences, reads that shared molecular identifiers were thrown out. MiTCR, with a Q25 quality threshold and the strictest error-elimination algorithm, was used for CDR3 identification, clonotype clustering and error correction. A nonparametric unseen species model using Euler transformation provided a lower-bound estimate of total TCR beta diversity. TCRdb took the public reads, trimmed them with fastp at Q25, ran MiXCR for clone calling and kept in-frame beta chains. Rows are combined by CDR3 protein, so each entry shows the most common genes and DNA. TCRdb, rather than the study authors, made the V and J calls. The sample table lists 700,000 or so distinct CDR3 sequences, roughly 41% of them with a count of one. The top ten clones comprise 30% of the sample.

A remark on this clonotype: Its antigen remains undetermined. No base-level quality is on record; no much larger clone is a single base apart.

Systemically healthy Caucasian individuals from Russia, 39 in total and aged about 6 to 90 years, were included as donors. Each donor gave 8 to 10 milliliters of peripheral blood, drawn into EDTA-treated Vacutainer tubes. Ficoll-Paque density-gradient centrifugation was used to isolate PBMCs, with at least 6.5 million per sample. Total RNA was extracted from PBMCs with Trizol reagent, with at least 5.5 micrograms obtained per sample. Naive CD45RAhigh/CD27high T cell percentages were measured by flow cytometry on a PBMC aliquot from every donor. Study-level results and caveats: The percentage of naive T cells measured by flow cytometry correlated strongly with observed TCR beta diversity. Donor CMV infection status was unknown, potentially confounding age-related changes in expanded clonotypes. As age increased, observed TCR beta diversity per million T cells dropped in a roughly linear way, and a significant reduction was already evident by age 40. Compared with the aged group, more naive CD4+ T cells, fewer expanded clones and increased TCR diversity were shown by the long-lived group, suggesting age selection. Conclusive comparison of naive and antigen-experienced compartments was prevented by the profiling of bulk unsorted PBMCs. Estimates of total diversity from one million sequenced T cells were regarded as lower bounds and underestimates.

Sample: blood. This clonotype originated in a man older than 75 in good health.

Here the CDR3 is given as CASSQDGRSTDTQYF. At the DNA level, the sequence is TGTGCCAGCAGCCAAGATGGTCGGAGCACAGATACGCAGTATTTT. The V gene is TRBV3-1 and the J gene is TRBJ2-3, with no confidently assigned D gene. Taken from the germline V gene (reference sequence), the CDR1 and CDR2 loops are LGHDT and YNNKEL. V is clipped by 0 bases and J by 0 bases, and the sequence between their germline boundaries is 7 bases long. The CDR3 starts with the cysteine, ends with the phenylalanine, and has 15 residues. Just CDR3 DNA is preserved here, 45 bases in frame from base 1.